This T cell receptor (beta chain) derives from a study of shared clonotypes between healthy human individuals. Notes on the study in general: In this cohort, only blood was sampled, and tissue repertoires likely differ.

Concerning this clone: No antigen is known for it.

Sequencing used immunoSEQ multiplex PCR; TCRdb keeps in-frame clones, though not all of them. The table lists hundreds of thousands of clones, around 79% of them singletons, with around 14% in the top ten. The clonotype comes from a woman between 35 and 50 years old in good health. Some clones in this sample may be carry-over from other donors' samples. Sequencing was performed on PBMCs.

The CDR3 DNA sequence: TGTGCCAGCAGCGCACGCCTAGCGGGAGTTTGGGAGCAGTTCTTC. Amino acid sequence: CASSARLAGVWEQFF. V usage is TRBV7-2 and J usage is TRBJ2-1; TRBD2 agrees at 10 bases. Germline V gene data show CDR1 as SGHTA and CDR2 as FQGNSA. The CDR3 totals 15 residues. The ends lost 5 bases at V and 10 bases at J; junction bases unmatched: 11.